Listed below are T cell receptor beta chains from one sample, sequenced in a study of T cell repertoires in cytomegalovirus infection. TCRdb itself ran the reads through MiXCR, one entry per CDR3 protein. Among around 94,000 distinct CDR3 sequences listed, 16% were seen once. The sequenced material came from PBMCs. Receptors originate from a human donor in good health (CMV status not recorded). Some clones in this sample may be carry-over from other donors' samples. CDR3s include the opening cysteine and the closing phenylalanine or tryptophan. D genes are given only for firm matches. Expanded clones get a size class; other rows say once, few or many, or leave the size out.

TRBD1 . TRBJ1-1 TRBV7-3 CASSLSGQGASALF TGTGCCAGCAGCTTATCGGGGCAGGGGGCGTCCGCTTTATTT
. . TRBJ2-6 TRBV7-2 CASSPLLAGANVLTF TGTGCCAGCAGCCCCCTCCTCGCCGGGGCCAACGTCCTGACTTTC
. once TRBJ1-5 TRBV15 CATSRDPVGQPQHF TGTGCCACCAGCAGAGATCCCGTCGGTCAGCCCCAGCATTTT
. . TRBJ2-3 TRBV27 CATPLHSGNTQYF TGTGCCACCCCCCTCCATAGTGGTAATACGCAGTATTTT
TRBD2 many TRBJ2-1 TRBV6-1 CASSEESSGGNEQFF TGTGCCAGCAGTGAAGAGTCTAGCGGGGGCAATGAGCAGTTCTTC
TRBD1 . TRBJ1-6 TRBV20-1 CSANRDSDSPLHF TGCAGTGCTAACCGGGACAGTGATTCACCCCTCCACTTT
. many TRBJ1-2 TRBV18 CASSPRPGDGYTF TGTGCCAGCTCACCCCGACCGGGGGATGGCTACACCTTC
. many TRBJ2-5 TRBV4-1 CASSQATGEETQYF TGCGCCAGCAGCCAAGCTACGGGGGAGGAGACCCAGTACTTC
TRBD1 many TRBJ2-7 TRBV7-2 CASTPRRAGGAYEQYF TGTGCCAGCACCCCCCGGCGGGCAGGGGGTGCCTACGAGCAGTACTTC
TRBD1 many TRBJ1-1 TRBV7-8 CASSHGGRQGSTEAFF TGTGCCAGCAGCCACGGGGGGAGACAGGGGTCCACTGAAGCTTTCTTT
. many TRBJ2-7 TRBV5-1 CASSSVPGAPGEQYF TGCGCCAGCAGCTCGGTTCCAGGGGCTCCGGGAGAGCAGTACTTC
. many TRBJ1-3 TRBV7-2 CASSSIGNTIYF TGTGCCAGCAGTTCCATTGGGAACACCATATATTTT
TRBD2 . TRBJ2-6 TRBV10-3 CAIRSGTTDGANVLTF TGTGCCATCAGATCCGGGACTACTGACGGGGCCAACGTCCTGACTTTC
. many TRBJ1-6 TRBV20-1 CSASVGPLNSPLHF TGCAGTGCTAGTGTCGGGCCGCTCAATTCACCCCTCCACTTT
TRBD1 many TRBJ1-2 TRBV5-1 CASSALTGGTDGYTF TGCGCCAGCAGCGCACTTACAGGGGGCACAGATGGCTACACCTTC
TRBD1 few TRBJ2-2 TRBV10-3 CAITTTGAGELFF TGTGCCATCACTACGACAGGGGCCGGGGAGCTGTTTTTT
. many TRBJ2-7 TRBV10-3 CAISELQGTYEQYF TGTGCCATCAGTGAACTTCAGGGAACCTACGAGCAGTACTTC
TRBD1 . TRBJ1-2 TRBV6-2/TRBV6-3 CASSYRGPNYGYTF TGTGCCAGCAGTTACAGGGGGCCAAACTATGGCTACACCTTC
. few TRBJ1-4 TRBV28 CASSSNEKLFF TGTGCCAGCAGTTCTAATGAAAAACTGTTTTTT
. many TRBJ2-7 TRBV7-3 CASSLPSWDQVYEQYF TGTGCCAGCAGCTTACCAAGCTGGGACCAAGTCTACGAGCAGTACTTC
TRBD2 many TRBJ2-1 TRBV6-4 CASSVERGGNNEQFF TGTGCCAGCAGTGTCGAGCGGGGGGGAAACAATGAGCAGTTCTTC
. . TRBJ2-7 TRBV6-1 CASSWGAYEQYF TGTGCCAGCAGTTGGGGGGCGTACGAGCAGTACTTC
. few TRBJ1-1 TRBV18 CASSPPSGRNTEAFF TGTGCCAGCTCACCACCGTCAGGGAGAAACACTGAAGCTTTCTTT
. . TRBJ2-1 TRBV4-1 CASSHGREQFF TGTGCCAGCAGCCATGGAAGGGAGCAGTTCTTC
. . TRBJ2-3 TRBV5-1 CASSLGPSVSGTDTQYF TGCGCCAGCAGCTTGGGTCCTAGCGTCTCAGGGACAGATACGCAGTATTTT
. few TRBJ2-7 TRBV5-5 CASRLQGGPYEQYF TGTGCCAGCAGACTTCAGGGGGGGCCTTACGAGCAGTACTTC
. . TRBJ1-1 TRBV28 CASSPRTTHPEAFF TGTGCCAGCAGTCCCCGCACAACACACCCTGAAGCTTTCTTT
. many TRBJ2-7 TRBV7-2 CASSLADRYEQYF TGTGCCAGCAGCTTAGCCGACAGGTACGAGCAGTACTTC
. many TRBJ2-7 TRBV7-9 CASSPKIRIGDEQYF TGTGCCAGCAGCCCTAAAATCCGAATCGGAGACGAGCAGTACTTC
. . TRBJ2-1 TRBV29-1 CSVEGFSSYNEQFF TGCAGCGTTGAAGGGTTTAGCTCCTACAATGAGCAGTTCTTC
TRBD2 . TRBJ2-1 TRBV12-3/TRBV12-4 CASLSSGGYNEQFF TGTGCCAGCCTATCCAGCGGGGGTTACAATGAGCAGTTCTTC